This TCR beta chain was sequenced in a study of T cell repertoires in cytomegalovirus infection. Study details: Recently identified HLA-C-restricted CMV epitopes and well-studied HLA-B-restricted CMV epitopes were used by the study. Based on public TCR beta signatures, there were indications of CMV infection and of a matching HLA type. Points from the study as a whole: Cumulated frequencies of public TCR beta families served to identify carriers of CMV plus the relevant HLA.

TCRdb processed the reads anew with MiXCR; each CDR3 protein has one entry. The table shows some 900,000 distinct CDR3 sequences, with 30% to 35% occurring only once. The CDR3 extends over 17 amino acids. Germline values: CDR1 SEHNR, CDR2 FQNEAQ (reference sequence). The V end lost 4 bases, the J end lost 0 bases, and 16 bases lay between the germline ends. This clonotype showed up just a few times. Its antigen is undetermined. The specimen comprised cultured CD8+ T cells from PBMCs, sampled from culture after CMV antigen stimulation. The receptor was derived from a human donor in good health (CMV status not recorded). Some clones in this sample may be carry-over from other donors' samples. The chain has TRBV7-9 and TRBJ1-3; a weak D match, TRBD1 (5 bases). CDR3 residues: CASSSYDRLYSGNTIYF. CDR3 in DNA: TGTGCCAGCAGCTCCTATGACAGACTTTACTCTGGAAACACCATATATTTT.